The 23 T cell receptor beta chains presented below share a single source sample, sequenced in a study of T-cell memory formation after mild COVID-19. TCRdb called the 5' RACE reads again in MiXCR, with one record for every CDR3 protein. The sample lists approximately 290,000 distinct CDR3 sequences, more than 15% occurring once. The sequenced sample was PBMCs or a T cell subset sorted from them (not recorded which). The receptors originated from a man younger than 35 who had mild COVID-19 (a few samples of this study predate the infection). Cell type and time point are not known.

V and J are TRBV7-3 and TRBJ1-1; unclear D gene. The CDR3 spans 13 residues. From germline, CDR1 is SGHTA and CDR2 FQGTGA. Trimming took 5 bases from V and 4 from J, leaving 11 bases between them. Written as DNA, the CDR3 is TGTGCCAGCAGCCCCATGGGTCGCACTGAAGCTTTCTTT. This translates into CASSPMGRTEAFF.

This clonotype has only a few counts. The CDR3 sequence is CASSLRTGDAGELFF. CDR3 in DNA: TGCGCCAGCAGCTTAAGAACAGGGGACGCCGGGGAGCTGTTTTTT. The V call is TRBV5-1, the J call TRBJ2-2; 7 nucleotides line up with TRBD1. The germline gives CDR1 SGHRS, CDR2 YFSETQ. The junction had 7 bases not matched to a gene; V was cut back by 2 bases and J by 6 bases. The CDR3 contains 15 residues.

This clonotype was seen many times. V usage is TRBV7-2 and J usage is TRBJ1-1, with D unresolved. Germline CDR1 SGHTA, CDR2 FQGNSA. This CDR3 has 13 amino acids. V shed 4 bases and J shed 4 bases, with 10 bases lying between them. Here the CDR3 reads CASSSTGFTEAFF. CDR3 DNA: TGTGCCAGCAGCTCTACGGGTTTCACTGAAGCTTTCTTT.

This chain uses TRBV4-3 with TRBJ2-1; either TRBD1 or TRBD2 may fit D (5 bases each). V gave up 2 bases and J gave up 8 bases, with 16 bases separating them. Germline loops: CDR1 LGHNA, CDR2 YSLEER. There are 15 residues in the CDR3. CDR3 sequence: CASSQRDGLIYEQFF. The CDR3 bases are TGCGCCAGCAGCCAACGGGACGGGTTGATCTATGAGCAGTTCTTC.

V gene TRBV20-1 combines with J gene TRBJ1-2; tentatively, D is TRBD1 (5 bases). Per germline, CDR1 DFQATT and CDR2 SNEGSKA (reference sequence). Trimming removed 1 base from V and 8 bases from J, with 14 bases in between. CDR3 length: 13 amino acids. The CDR3 reads CSARAGGRGGYTF. The CDR3 DNA is TGCAGTGCTAGAGCTGGGGGAAGGGGCGGCTACACCTTC.

This chain joins TRBV7-9 and TRBJ2-3; D possibly corresponds to TRBD2 (7 bases). The CDR3 covers 17 residues. Germline V gene lookup returns CDR1 SEHNR and CDR2 FQNEAQ (reference sequence). The V end lost 3 bases, the J end lost 8 bases, and 24 bases lay between the germline ends. The DNA of the CDR3 is TGTGCCAGCAGCTTGGGGGGGCGACTGAATACCCCCGGTACGCAGTATTTT. Translation: CASSLGGRLNTPGTQYF.

This clonotype was observed a handful of times. J is TRBJ2-2 and V is TRBV3-1, with a weak D call TRBD1 (5 bases). The germline V gene encodes CDR1 LGHDT and CDR2 YNNKEL (reference sequence). The CDR3 length is 14 residues. Trimming took 1 base from V and 6 from J, leaving 9 bases between them. CDR3 sequence (DNA): TGTGCCAGCAGCCAAGCCAGGGCCCCCGGGGAGCTGTTTTTT. Protein product: CASSQARAPGELFF.

In its sample, this clonotype was seen a few times. The chain carries TRBV4-1 and TRBJ1-1, with D unclear. CDR3 length equals 14 residues. V was cut by 1 base and J by 3 bases, with 9 bases left in between. Germline loops: CDR1 MGHRA, CDR2 YSYEKL. The CDR3 bases are TGCGCCAGCAGCCAAGTGTCAGACTACACTGAAGCTTTCTTT. This codes for CASSQVSDYTEAFF.

There are many counts of this clonotype. The chain combines TRBV20-1 with TRBJ2-7, with D hard to call. The V gene lost 3 bases and the J gene lost 5 bases, with 17 bases spanning the gap. Per the germline V gene, CDR1 is DFQATT and CDR2 is SNEGSKA (reference sequence). The CDR3 loop spans 14 amino acids. In DNA form, the CDR3 reads TGCAGTGCTAGTCGGCTTGCCGTCATTGACGAGCAGTACGTC. Translation: CSASRLAVIDEQYV.

The V and J genes are TRBV18 and TRBJ2-7; D gene unclear. The germline V and J ends were trimmed by 3 bases and 3 bases, with 9 bases remaining between them. This CDR3 is 13 amino acids long. Germline V gene data show CDR1 as KGHSH and CDR2 as LQKENI. CDR3 loop: CASSPQDLYEQYF. DNA for the CDR3: TGTGCCAGCTCACCCCAGGACCTCTACGAGCAGTACTTC.

The chain joins TRBV4-1 to TRBJ2-7, with no clear D. The CDR3 totals 13 residues. Germline-derived CDR1 and CDR2 are MGHRA and YSYEKL. The ends were cut back, 2 bases at V and 3 bases at J, with 8 bases in the middle. The DNA of the CDR3 is TGCGCCAGCAGCCAAAGACCCCACTACGAGCAGTACTTC. Translation gives CASSQRPHYEQYF.

Only a few counts were recorded for this clonotype. A single base separates this from a much larger clone, so it may be a read error. V and J are TRBV7-9 and TRBJ1-6; D is uncertain. The germline CDR1 and CDR2 sequences are SEHNR and FQNEAQ (reference sequence). Deletions cut 3 bases from V and 5 bases from J, with 2 bases between. The CDR3 runs to 12 residues. DNA of the CDR3: TGTGCCAGCAGCTTTAATAATTCACCCCTCCACTTT. This codes for CASSFNNSPLHF.

The CDR3 coding sequence is TGTGCCAGAACAGTGTTGAACTATGGCTACACCTTC. Translated: CARTVLNYGYTF. The chain has TRBV2 and TRBJ1-2, with D uncertain. The V end was cut by 9 bases, the J end by 2 bases, with 10 bases between. Germline assignment: CDR1 SNHLY and CDR2 FYNNEI. The CDR3 is made up of 12 amino acids.

The chain couples TRBV6-1 to TRBJ1-5; D gene unclear. The CDR3 totals 13 residues. V shed 7 bases and J shed 3 bases, with 10 bases lying between them. The germline CDR1 and CDR2 sequences are MNHNS and SASEGT. The CDR3 region has the DNA TGTGCCAGCAAATTCACATACAATCAGCCCCAGCATTTT. Translated: CASKFTYNQPQHF.

CDR3 bases: TGCAGTGCTTCAGACAGAGAGACCCAGTACTTC. Translation: CSASDRETQYF. The chain carries TRBV20-1 and TRBJ2-5, with D perhaps matching TRBD1 (5 bases). The germline V and J ends were trimmed by 5 bases and 4 bases, with 8 bases remaining between them. CDR3 length: 11 amino acids. Germline V gene lookup returns CDR1 DFQATT and CDR2 SNEGSKA (reference sequence).

This clonotype showed up just a few times. The gene calls are TRBV7-3 and TRBJ2-3; possibly TRBD1 or TRBD2 for D (5 bases each). The germline V gene encodes CDR1 SGHTA and CDR2 FQGTGA. The CDR3 spans 14 residues. Trimming pared 4 bases from V and 4 bases from J, leaving 12 bases between. CDR3 in amino acids: CASSSGTRADTQYF. In nucleotides, the CDR3 is TGTGCCAGCAGCTCAGGGACCAGGGCAGATACGCAGTATTTT.

This clonotype was counted only a few times. The chain combines TRBV11-2 with TRBJ2-3; D is uncertain. The CDR3 is 12 amino acids. V was clipped by 2 bases and J by 4 bases, with 4 bases between them. Germline CDR1 SGHAT, CDR2 FQNNGV. As DNA, the CDR3 is TGTGCCAGCAGCTTATCTCCAGATACGCAGTATTTT. Translating gives CASSLSPDTQYF.

This clonotype was seen ten or more times. V is TRBV25-1 and J is TRBJ2-3; 8 nucleotides align to TRBD2. The CDR3 contains 15 residues. Looked up from germline, CDR1 is MGHDK and CDR2 is SYGVNS. With 5 bases clipped from V and 2 bases from J, the junction kept 6 bases outside the gene matches. The CDR3 region is CASSLAGGTTDTQYF. Here the CDR3 DNA reads TGTGCCAGCAGTCTGGCGGGGGGAACCACAGATACGCAGTATTTT.

The rearrangement joins TRBV7-9 to TRBJ1-6; D unclear. This CDR3 region has 13 residues. Trimming removed 1 base from V and 11 bases from J, with 9 bases in between. The germline V gene has CDR1 SEHNR and CDR2 FQNEAQ (reference sequence). CDR3 nucleotides: TGTGCCAGCAGCTTAGTAGGGAATACACCCCTCCACTTT. This encodes CASSLVGNTPLHF. Variable domain in full (rest from reference TRBV7-9 and TRBJ1-6): DTGVSQNPRHKITKRGQNVTFRCDPISEHNRLYWYRQTLGQGPEFLTYFQNEAQLEKSRLLSDRFSAERPKGSFSTLEIQRTEQGDSAMYLCASSLVGNTPLHFGNGTRLTVT.

The chain recombines TRBV5-4 with TRBJ2-7; no reliable D call. The CDR3 has 15 residues. Per the germline V gene, CDR1 is SGHNT and CDR2 is YYREEE (reference sequence). Trimming took 4 bases from V and 0 from J, leaving 14 bases between them. CDR3 residues: CASSPWTATSYEQYF. In DNA, the CDR3 is TGTGCCAGCAGCCCCTGGACGGCAACCTCCTACGAGCAGTACTTC.

V and J are TRBV6-2 or TRBV6-3 and TRBJ2-3, with 8 bases matching TRBD2. V lost 5 bases to trimming and J lost 4 bases; unmatched junction nucleotides: 5. This CDR3 is 14 amino acids long. The germline gives CDR1 MNHEY, CDR2 SVGEGT. The CDR3 here is CASSPSGGSDTQYF. CDR3 DNA sequence: TGTGCCAGCAGTCCCAGCGGGGGCTCAGATACGCAGTATTTT.

There are a few counts of this clonotype. In DNA form, the CDR3 reads TGCAGTGCTAGGAATACAGGGGGCTCGGCGAACACTGAAGCTTTCTTT. It is translated as CSARNTGGSANTEAFF. This rearrangement joins TRBV20-1 to TRBJ1-1; 9 bases align to TRBD1. CDR3 length equals 16 residues. V shed 3 bases and J 1 base; nucleotides not matched to a gene: 9. Germline CDR1 and CDR2: DFQATT and SNEGSKA (reference sequence).

There are a few counts of this clonotype. The chain joins TRBV11-2 to TRBJ2-2; D remains ambiguous. V lost 2 bases, J lost 7 bases, and 5 bases lay in between. Germline CDR1 is SGHAT and CDR2 is FQNNGV. The CDR3 has 12 residues. The CDR3 bases are TGTGCCAGCAGCTTACTTAGCGGGGAGCTGTTTTTT. It encodes CASSLLSGELFF.